What follows are 6 T cell receptor beta chains derived from one specimen sequenced in a study of T cell changes during pregnancy in multiple sclerosis (dated by TCRdb to about 2019). The method behind the library was the immunoSEQ multiplex PCR assay. As stored in TCRdb, this immuneACCESS dataset retains in-frame rearrangements with V and J assigned. A fraction of the clones does not appear; measured against another copy, unresolved V genes explain less than half of the discrepancy, and the remainder lacks a known reason. This sample comprises under 65,000 clones, roughly 92% of them detected only once. The biggest ten clones account for 2.6% of the sample. Sequencing used CD8+ T cells from peripheral blood mononuclear cells, obtained in the third trimester of pregnancy. These receptor sequences come from a female donor with multiple sclerosis, enrolled in a pregnancy study.

V usage is TRBV7-9 and J usage is TRBJ1-2, with a weak D call TRBD1 (5 bases). The V and J ends lost 7 bases and 3 bases respectively, with 15 bases between them. The V gene's germline CDR1 is SEHNR and CDR2 FQNEAQ (reference sequence). CDR3 length equals 14 residues. The CDR3 sequence is CASNPGGEYYGYTF. The DNA of the CDR3 is TGTGCCAGCAACCCGGGGGGGGAATACTATGGCTACACCTTC.

This clone was detected only once. This rearrangement joins TRBV4-1 to TRBJ2-1, with 10 bases lining up with TRBD1. The CDR3 has 14 residues. Germline V lookup: CDR1 MGHRA, CDR2 YSYEKL. Unmatched junction bases numbered 3, after V lost 4 bases and J lost 6 bases. CDR3 in amino acids: CASSPGQGFNEQFF. In DNA form, the CDR3 reads TGCGCCAGCAGCCCGGGACAGGGGTTCAATGAGCAGTTCTTC.

V is TRBV2 and J is TRBJ2-3, with D unresolved. This CDR3 is built from 14 residues. Trimming took 6 bases from V and 1 from J, leaving 11 bases between them. From germline, CDR1 is SNHLY and CDR2 FYNNEI. CDR3 protein: CASRSRVGTDTQYF. The CDR3 nucleotides read TGTGCCAGCAGATCCCGGGTAGGCACAGATACGCAGTATTTT. Full variable domain (outside the CDR3, taken from reference TRBV2 and TRBJ2-3): EPEVTQTPSHQVTQMGQEVILRCVPISNHLYFYWYRQILGQKVEFLVSFYNNEISEKSEIFDDQFSVERPDGSNFTLKIRSTKLEDSAMYFCASRSRVGTDTQYFGPGTRLTVL.

V and J are TRBV5-5 and TRBJ2-7, with 7 bases that match TRBD2. The CDR3 has 15 amino acids. V gave up 0 bases and J gave up 4 bases; unmatched junction bases: 7. Germline V lookup: CDR1 SGHKS, CDR2 YYEKEE (reference sequence). CDR3 residues: CASSLDGGSFYEQYF. CDR3 nucleotides: TGTGCCAGCAGCTTGGACGGCGGGAGTTTTTACGAGCAGTACTTC.

This chain joins TRBV29-1 and TRBJ2-2; 8 nucleotides agree with TRBD2. This CDR3 is 15 amino acids long. Trimming at V came to 2 bases and at J to 7 bases, leaving 9 bases not matched to a gene. CDR1 is SQVTM and CDR2 is ANQGSEA in the germline V gene. The CDR3 DNA reads TGCAGCGTTGAAACAAGACTAGCGAGGAACGGGGAGCTGTTTTTT. Translation: CSVETRLARNGELFF.

This chain links TRBV19 with TRBJ1-2; possible D gene TRBD1, 5 bases. From germline, CDR1 is LNHDA and CDR2 SQIVND (reference sequence). V was shortened by 3 bases and J by 4 bases, with 12 bases between the two germline ends. The CDR3 totals 14 residues. Written as DNA, the CDR3 is TGTGCCAGTAGTATCGGCAGGGCGTCCTATGGCTACACCTTC. Protein product: CASSIGRASYGYTF. The whole variable domain, filled in from reference TRBV19 and TRBJ1-2, reads DGGITQSPKYLFRKEGQNVTLSCEQNLNHDAMYWYRQDPGQGLRLIYYSQIVNDFQKGDIAEGYSVSREKKESFPLTVTSAQKNPTAFYLCASSIGRASYGYTFGSGTRLTVV.